These T cell receptor beta chains were read from a single sample in a study of blood T cell repertoires in COVID-19. The data were produced by immunoSEQ multiplex PCR, yet TCRdb's version contains in-frame clones alone and is incomplete. The sample yields 200,000 to 250,000 clones, roughly 80% seen once. The sequencing sample was made of peripheral blood. The receptor set was obtained from a woman at least 80 years old with COVID-19, enrolled during active disease. Both conserved end residues are trimmed from each CDR3. A D gene is named only where the DNA matches it firmly. Part of the rows lack a size; the others show once, few, many or a class for expanded clones.

cdr3_length,v_call,d_call,j_call,clone_size,cdr3_aa
11,TRBV19,.,TRBJ1-1,.,ASSGQGIIRAF
9,TRBV28,.,TRBJ1-2,.,ATGNTVGYT
12,TRBV30,.,TRBJ2-5,once,AWSVRVSWETQY
13,TRBV6-5,TRBD1,TRBJ1-1,.,ASSHRGPLNTEAF
12,TRBV11-2,.,TRBJ1-2,.,ASSFLRQDYGYT
11,TRBV12-3/TRBV12-4,.,TRBJ1-1,.,ASRPPKPGEAF
11,TRBV5-1,.,TRBJ1-2,few,ASSLGVGYGYT
11,TRBV7-2,.,TRBJ2-1,.,ASSLALYNEQF
14,TRBV7-9,TRBD1,TRBJ2-7,once,ASSAVPDRDSYEQY
10,TRBV14,.,TRBJ2-7,few,ASSSRTVEQY
15,TRBV28,.,TRBJ1-5,.,ASSLGGLGTRNQPQH
13,TRBV4-1,.,TRBJ1-3,.,ASSPHLGGGNTIY
12,TRBV7-8,.,TRBJ2-7,few,ASSPRQGGYEQY
12,TRBV6-5,.,TRBJ1-3,.,ASCRGFGGNTIY
11,TRBV12-3/TRBV12-4,.,TRBJ1-2,.,ASTLRENYGYT
13,TRBV7-2,TRBD2,TRBJ2-1,.,ASSPQAGGYNEQF
12,TRBV19,.,TRBJ1-1,.,ASSIDTGNTEAF
14,TRBV6-2/TRBV6-3,TRBD2,TRBJ2-3,.,ASSTPASGSTDTQY